Listed below are T cell receptor beta chains from one sample, sequenced in a study of human thymus T cells. TCRdb's copy holds only in-frame clones and misses some; the assay was immunoSEQ multiplex PCR. The sample contains about 78,000 clones, 96% of which appear only once. Sequencing was carried out using thymus tissue. Source of these receptors: a boy in the first two years of life with a congenital heart defect but otherwise immunologically healthy. The CDR3 runs from the conserved cysteine through the conserved F or W. A D gene is named only where the DNA matches it firmly. Part of the rows lack a size; the others show once, few, many or a class for expanded clones.

CDR3aa,CDR3nt,j_gene,abundance,v_gene,d_gene
CASSFRGGPGRREQYF,TGTGCCAGCAGTTTCCGGGGCGGTCCAGGCCGTCGAGAGCAGTACTTC,TRBJ2-7,.,TRBV28,.
CASSEEGTGVYEQYF,TGTGCCAGCAGTGAAGAAGGGACAGGGGTTTACGAGCAGTACTTC,TRBJ2-7,.,TRBV2,TRBD1
CASSEVGGASYEQYF,TGTGCCAGCAGTGAAGTAGGGGGCGCCTCCTACGAGCAGTACTTC,TRBJ2-7,.,TRBV6-1,TRBD1
CASSLEIMGRKGTYEQYF,TGTGCCAGCAGCTTAGAAATTATGGGGCGGAAGGGGACCTACGAGCAGTACTTC,TRBJ2-7,.,TRBV11-3,.
CASSSRTSGGGHEQYF,TGTGCCAGCAGCTCCCGGACTAGCGGGGGCGGGCACGAGCAGTACTTC,TRBJ2-7,.,TRBV7-2,TRBD2
CAVSGPLWGVLTF,TGTGCCGTTTCGGGACCGCTCTGGGGCGTCCTGACTTTC,TRBJ2-6,once,TRBV10-3,.
CSAPLRGPVFF,TGCAGTGCCCCTTTGAGGGGGCCGGTCTTCTTT,TRBJ1-1,.,TRBV20-1,TRBD1
CASSQDGQGTNEKLFF,TGTGCCAGCAGCCAAGATGGGCAGGGAACTAATGAAAAACTGTTTTTT,TRBJ1-4,.,TRBV14,.
CASSATGVLYGYTF,TGTGCCAGCAGCGCCACAGGGGTTTTGTATGGCTACACCTTC,TRBJ1-2,.,TRBV11-3,TRBD1
CASSLEEDSNNSPLHF,TGTGCCAGCAGCTTAGAAGAGGATAGCAATAATTCACCCCTCCACTTT,TRBJ1-6,.,TRBV7-9,.
CASSVGKGETQYF,TGTGCCAGCAGCGTAGGGAAAGGGGAGACCCAGTACTTC,TRBJ2-5,.,TRBV9,.
CASSEGGPHSNQPQHF,TGTGCCAGCAGTGAAGGGGGACCCCATAGCAATCAGCCCCAGCATTTT,TRBJ1-5,.,TRBV6-1,.
CASRNRDKRGYTF,TGTGCCAGCAGGAACCGGGACAAAAGGGGCTACACCTTC,TRBJ1-2,.,TRBV6-1,.
CASSLTGRPNTEAFF,TGCGCCAGCAGCTTAACAGGGCGACCCAACACTGAAGCTTTCTTT,TRBJ1-1,once,TRBV5-1,.
CASSYGGVGQQYF,TGTGCCAGCAGTTACGGGGGCGTAGGGCAGCAGTACTTC,TRBJ2-7,.,TRBV6-6,.
CASSSDSYEQYF,TGTGCCAGCAGTTCCGACAGCTACGAGCAGTACTTC,TRBJ2-7,.,TRBV28,.
CSVEDRRGNYGYTF,TGCAGCGTTGAAGATCGGAGGGGGAACTATGGCTACACCTTC,TRBJ1-2,.,TRBV29-1,.
CASSAGFGGVYEQYF,TGTGCCAGCAGCGCAGGCTTCGGGGGAGTCTACGAGCAGTACTTC,TRBJ2-7,.,TRBV9,.
CASSFTGVASPLHF,TGTGCCAGCAGCTTTACAGGGGTGGCTTCACCCCTCCACTTT,TRBJ1-6,.,TRBV11-2,TRBD1
CASSEAIGTGAYEQYF,TGTGCCAGCAGTGAAGCAATCGGGACAGGGGCCTACGAGCAGTACTTC,TRBJ2-7,.,TRBV2,TRBD1
CASSPCKEGASYEQYF,TGCGCCAGCAGCCCGTGTAAGGAAGGGGCCAGCTACGAGCAGTACTTC,TRBJ2-7,.,TRBV4-1,.
CASSYRSGSSTDTQYF,TGTGCCAGCAGTTATAGGAGCGGGAGCAGCACAGATACGCAGTATTTT,TRBJ2-3,.,TRBV6-6,TRBD2
CASVGTGGKPQHF,TGTGCCAGCGTTGGGACAGGGGGTAAGCCCCAGCATTTT,TRBJ1-5,.,TRBV6-1,TRBD1
CASSYTMNTEAFF,TGTGCCAGCAGTTACACTATGAACACTGAAGCTTTCTTT,TRBJ1-1,.,TRBV6-5,.
CASSPERTGFHYGYTF,TGCGCCAGCAGCCCCGAGCGGACAGGGTTCCACTATGGCTACACCTTC,TRBJ1-2,.,TRBV4-3,TRBD1
CASSPTDNYGYTF,TGTGCCAGCAGCCCGACGGATAACTATGGCTACACCTTC,TRBJ1-2,.,TRBV5-5,.
CASSPRLAGGRYEQYF,TGTGCCAGCAGCCCCAGACTAGCGGGAGGGCGATACGAGCAGTACTTC,TRBJ2-7,.,TRBV7-8,TRBD2
CASSPLGQGGPSYGYTF,TGTGCCAGCAGCCCTTTGGGACAGGGAGGTCCGAGCTATGGCTACACCTTC,TRBJ1-2,.,TRBV13,TRBD1
CASRETSQETQYF,TGTGCCAGCAGAGAGACTAGCCAAGAGACCCAGTACTTC,TRBJ2-5,.,TRBV2,.
CASSQERGGGEETQYF,TGTGCCAGCAGCCAAGAGCGGGGGGGAGGGGAAGAGACCCAGTACTTC,TRBJ2-5,.,TRBV4-2,TRBD2
CASSTAASVPIPTYNEQFF,TGCGCCAGCAGCACCGCGGCTAGTGTCCCTATTCCCACATACAATGAGCAGTTCTTC,TRBJ2-1,.,TRBV5-1,.
CASSSNRVDEQYF,TGTGCCAGCAGCTCCAACAGGGTCGACGAGCAGTACTTC,TRBJ2-7,.,TRBV7-9,.
CSVAVTGVAKNIQYF,TGCAGCGTTGCCGTGACAGGGGTAGCCAAAAACATTCAGTACTTC,TRBJ2-4,.,TRBV29-1,TRBD1
CASSIQGNTGELFF,TGTGCCAGCAGCATACAGGGGAACACCGGGGAGCTGTTTTTT,TRBJ2-2,.,TRBV5-8,.
CASSRRQGSVETQYF,TGTGCCAGCAGCCGCCGACAGGGGAGTGTAGAGACCCAGTACTTC,TRBJ2-5,.,TRBV13,TRBD1
CATSRNSAYEQYF,TGTGCCACCTCGAGGAACTCGGCCTACGAGCAGTACTTC,TRBJ2-7,.,TRBV2,.
CASSYSDYGYTF,TGTGCCAGCAGTTACTCGGACTATGGCTACACCTTC,TRBJ1-2,.,TRBV6-6,.
CASRQGLAQETQYF,TGCGCCAGCAGGCAGGGACTAGCTCAAGAGACCCAGTACTTC,TRBJ2-5,once,TRBV4-3,TRBD2
CATSNGTGNEKLFF,TGTGCCACCAGCAACGGGACAGGAAATGAAAAACTGTTTTTT,TRBJ1-4,.,TRBV15,TRBD1
CASSLAQGGLYGYTF,TGTGCCAGCAGCTTAGCACAGGGGGGGCTCTATGGCTACACCTTC,TRBJ1-2,.,TRBV11-2,TRBD1